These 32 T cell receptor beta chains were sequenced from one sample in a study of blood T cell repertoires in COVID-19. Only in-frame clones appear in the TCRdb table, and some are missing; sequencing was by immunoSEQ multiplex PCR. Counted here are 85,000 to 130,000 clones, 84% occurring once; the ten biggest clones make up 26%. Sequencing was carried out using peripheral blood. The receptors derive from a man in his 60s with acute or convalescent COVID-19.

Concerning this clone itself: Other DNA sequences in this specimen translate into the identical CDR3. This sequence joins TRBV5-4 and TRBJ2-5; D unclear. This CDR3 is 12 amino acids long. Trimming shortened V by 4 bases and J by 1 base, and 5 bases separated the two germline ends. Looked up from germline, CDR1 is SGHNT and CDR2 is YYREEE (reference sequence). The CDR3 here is CASSLSQETQYF. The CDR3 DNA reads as TGTGCCAGCAGCCTCAGCCAAGAGACCCAGTACTTC.

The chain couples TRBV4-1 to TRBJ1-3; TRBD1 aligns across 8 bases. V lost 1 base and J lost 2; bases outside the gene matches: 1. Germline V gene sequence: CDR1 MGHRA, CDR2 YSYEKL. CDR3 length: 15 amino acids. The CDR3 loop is CASSQGQGTGNTIYF. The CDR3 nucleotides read TGCGCCAGCAGCCAAGGACAGGGGACTGGAAACACCATATATTTT.

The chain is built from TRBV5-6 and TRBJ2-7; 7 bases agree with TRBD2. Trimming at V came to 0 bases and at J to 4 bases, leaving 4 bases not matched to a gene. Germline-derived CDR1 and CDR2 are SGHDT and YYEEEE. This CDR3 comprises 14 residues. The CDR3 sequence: CASSLAGGRYEQYF. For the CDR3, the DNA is TGTGCCAGCAGCTTGGCGGGAGGAAGGTACGAGCAGTACTTC.

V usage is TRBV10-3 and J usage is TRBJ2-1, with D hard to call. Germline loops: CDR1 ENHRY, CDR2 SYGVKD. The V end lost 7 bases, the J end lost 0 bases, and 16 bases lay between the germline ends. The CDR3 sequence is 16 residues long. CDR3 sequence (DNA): TGTGCCATCACGATAACCGAGGCTAGCTCCTACAATGAGCAGTTCTTC. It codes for CAITITEASSYNEQFF.

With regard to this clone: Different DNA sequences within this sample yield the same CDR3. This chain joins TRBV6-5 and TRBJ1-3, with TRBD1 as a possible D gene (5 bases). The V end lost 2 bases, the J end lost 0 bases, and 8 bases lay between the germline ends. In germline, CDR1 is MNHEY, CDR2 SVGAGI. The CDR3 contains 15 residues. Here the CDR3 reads CASSYRGGSGNTIYF. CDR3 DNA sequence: TGTGCCAGCAGTTACAGGGGAGGCTCTGGAAACACCATATATTTT.

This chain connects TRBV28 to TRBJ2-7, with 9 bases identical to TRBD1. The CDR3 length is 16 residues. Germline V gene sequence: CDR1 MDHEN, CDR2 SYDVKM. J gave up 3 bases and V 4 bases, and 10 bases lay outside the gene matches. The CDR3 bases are TGTGCCAGCAGTTACGCCGTGGGACAGGGTAACTACGAGCAGTACTTC. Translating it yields CASSYAVGQGNYEQYF.

The DNA for the CDR3 is TGCGCCAGCAGTGAGTCGAATGGTGGGACACATGATTACAATGAGCAGTTCTTC. Translation: CASSESNGGTHDYNEQFF. The chain joins TRBV10-1 to TRBJ2-1; D might be TRBD1 (6 bases). The germline gives CDR1 WNHNN, CDR2 SYGVQD (reference sequence). V was cut by 0 bases and J by 4 bases, with 19 bases left in between. The CDR3 contains 18 residues.

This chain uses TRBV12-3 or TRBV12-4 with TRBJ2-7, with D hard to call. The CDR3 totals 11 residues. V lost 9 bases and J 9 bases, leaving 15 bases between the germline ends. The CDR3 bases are TGTGCCAGTACGACCCCCTCGGGGCAGTACGTC. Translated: CASTTPSGQYV.

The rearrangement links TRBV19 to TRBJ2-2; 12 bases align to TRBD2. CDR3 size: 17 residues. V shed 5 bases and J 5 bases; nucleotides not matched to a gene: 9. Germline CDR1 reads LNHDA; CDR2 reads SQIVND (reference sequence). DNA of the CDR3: TGTGCCAGTAGTCTTACCAGACTAGCGGGAGCGACCGGGGAGCTGTTTTTT. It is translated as CASSLTRLAGATGELFF.

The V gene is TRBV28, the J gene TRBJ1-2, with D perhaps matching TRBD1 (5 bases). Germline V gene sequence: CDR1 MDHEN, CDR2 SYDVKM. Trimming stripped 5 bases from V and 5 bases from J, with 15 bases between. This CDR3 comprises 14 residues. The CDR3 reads CASSTRSQVYGYTF. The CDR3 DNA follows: TGTGCCAGCAGTACGAGATCACAGGTTTATGGCTACACCTTC.

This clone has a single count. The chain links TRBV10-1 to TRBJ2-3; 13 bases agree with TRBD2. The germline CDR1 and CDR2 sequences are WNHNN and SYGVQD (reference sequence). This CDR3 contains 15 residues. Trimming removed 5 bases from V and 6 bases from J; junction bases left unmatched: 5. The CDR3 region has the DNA TGCGCCAGCAGTCAACTAGCGGGAGGGCTGGATACGCAGTATTTT. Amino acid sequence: CASSQLAGGLDTQYF.

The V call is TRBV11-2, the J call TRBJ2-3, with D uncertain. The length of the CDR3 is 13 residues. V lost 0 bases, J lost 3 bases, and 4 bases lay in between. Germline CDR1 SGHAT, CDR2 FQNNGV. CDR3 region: CASSLDLTDTQYF. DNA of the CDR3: TGTGCCAGCAGCTTAGATCTAACAGATACGCAGTATTTT.

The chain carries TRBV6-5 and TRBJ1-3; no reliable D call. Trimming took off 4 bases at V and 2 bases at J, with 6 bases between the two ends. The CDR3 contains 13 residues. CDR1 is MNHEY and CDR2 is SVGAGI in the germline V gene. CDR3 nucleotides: TGTGCCAGCAGTTTGGCAGCTGGAAACACCATATATTTT. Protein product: CASSLAAGNTIYF.

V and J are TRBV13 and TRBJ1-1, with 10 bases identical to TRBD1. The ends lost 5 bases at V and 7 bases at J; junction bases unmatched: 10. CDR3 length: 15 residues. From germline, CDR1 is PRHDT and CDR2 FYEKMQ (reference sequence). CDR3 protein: CASSTRQGADGEAFF. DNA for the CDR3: TGTGCCAGCAGCACCCGACAGGGGGCGGACGGTGAAGCTTTCTTT.

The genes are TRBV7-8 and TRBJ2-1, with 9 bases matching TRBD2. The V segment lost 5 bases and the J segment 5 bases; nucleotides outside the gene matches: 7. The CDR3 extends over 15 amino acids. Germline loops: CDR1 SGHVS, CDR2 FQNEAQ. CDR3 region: CASSRSGSGHNEQFF. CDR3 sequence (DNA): TGTGCCAGCAGCCGTAGCGGGAGCGGGCACAATGAGCAGTTCTTC. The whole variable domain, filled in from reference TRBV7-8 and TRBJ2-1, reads GAGVSQSPRYKVAKRGQDVALRCDPISGHVSLFWYQQALGQGPEFLTYFQNEAQLDKSGLPSDRFFAERPEGSVSTLKIQRTQQEDSAVYLCASSRSGSGHNEQFFGPGTRLTVL.

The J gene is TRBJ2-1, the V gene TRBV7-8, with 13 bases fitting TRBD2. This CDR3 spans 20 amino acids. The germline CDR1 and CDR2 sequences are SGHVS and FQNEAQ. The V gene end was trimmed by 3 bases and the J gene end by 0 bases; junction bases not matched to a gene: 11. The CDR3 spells CASSFTTGTSGTYSYNEQFF. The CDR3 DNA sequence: TGTGCCAGCAGCTTCACAACCGGGACTAGCGGGACCTACTCCTACAATGAGCAGTTCTTC. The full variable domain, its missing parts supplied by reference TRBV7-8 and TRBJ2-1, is GAGVSQSPRYKVAKRGQDVALRCDPISGHVSLFWYQQALGQGPEFLTYFQNEAQLDKSGLPSDRFFAERPEGSVSTLKIQRTQQEDSAVYLCASSFTTGTSGTYSYNEQFFGPGTRLTVL.

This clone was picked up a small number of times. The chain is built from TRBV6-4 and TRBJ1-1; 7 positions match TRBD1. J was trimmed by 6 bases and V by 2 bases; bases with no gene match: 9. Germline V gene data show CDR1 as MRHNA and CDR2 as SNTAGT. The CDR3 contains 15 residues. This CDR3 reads CASSDNMEGAPEAFF. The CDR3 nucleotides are TGTGCCAGCAGTGACAATATGGAGGGGGCCCCTGAAGCTTTCTTT.

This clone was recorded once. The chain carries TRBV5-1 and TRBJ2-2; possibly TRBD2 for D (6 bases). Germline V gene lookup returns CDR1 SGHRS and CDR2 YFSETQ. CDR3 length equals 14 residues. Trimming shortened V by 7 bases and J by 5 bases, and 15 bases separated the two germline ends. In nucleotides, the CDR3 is TGCGCCAGCGGCCGGGACTCAGGGACCGGGGAGCTGTTTTTT. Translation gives CASGRDSGTGELFF.

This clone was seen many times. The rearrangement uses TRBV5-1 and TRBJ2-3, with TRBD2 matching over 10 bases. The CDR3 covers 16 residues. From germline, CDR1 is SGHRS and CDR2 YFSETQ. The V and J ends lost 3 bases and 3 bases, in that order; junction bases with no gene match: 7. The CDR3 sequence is CASSSASGSGTDTQYF. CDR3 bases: TGCGCCAGCAGCTCTGCTAGCGGGAGTGGGACAGATACGCAGTATTTT. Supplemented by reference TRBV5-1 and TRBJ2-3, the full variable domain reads KAGVTQTPRYLIKTRGQQVTLSCSPISGHRSVSWYQQTPGQGLQFLFEYFSETQRNKGNFPGRFSGRQFSNSRSEMNVSTLELGDSALYLCASSSASGSGTDTQYFGPGTRLTVL.

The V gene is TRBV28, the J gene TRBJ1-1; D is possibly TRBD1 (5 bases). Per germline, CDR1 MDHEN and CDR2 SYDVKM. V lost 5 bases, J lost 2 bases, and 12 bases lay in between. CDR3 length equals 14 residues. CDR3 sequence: CASSLQGPNTEAFF. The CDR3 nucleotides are TGTGCCAGCAGTCTGCAGGGTCCTAACACTGAAGCTTTCTTT.

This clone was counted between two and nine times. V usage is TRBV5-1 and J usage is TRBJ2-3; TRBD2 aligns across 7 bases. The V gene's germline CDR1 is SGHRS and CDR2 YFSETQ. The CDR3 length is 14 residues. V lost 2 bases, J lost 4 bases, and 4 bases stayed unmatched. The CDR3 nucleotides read TGCGCCAGCAGCTTTGAGGGAGGGCCAGATACGCAGTATTTT. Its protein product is CASSFEGGPDTQYF. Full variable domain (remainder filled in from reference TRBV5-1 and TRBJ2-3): KAGVTQTPRYLIKTRGQQVTLSCSPISGHRSVSWYQQTPGQGLQFLFEYFSETQRNKGNFPGRFSGRQFSNSRSEMNVSTLELGDSALYLCASSFEGGPDTQYFGPGTRLTVL.

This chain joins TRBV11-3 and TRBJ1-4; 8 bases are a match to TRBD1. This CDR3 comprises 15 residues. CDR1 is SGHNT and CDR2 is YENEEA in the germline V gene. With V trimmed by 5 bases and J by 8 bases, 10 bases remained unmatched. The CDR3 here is CASSGRTGLQEKLFF. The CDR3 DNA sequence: TGTGCCAGCAGCGGCAGGACAGGGCTACAAGAAAAACTGTTTTTT.

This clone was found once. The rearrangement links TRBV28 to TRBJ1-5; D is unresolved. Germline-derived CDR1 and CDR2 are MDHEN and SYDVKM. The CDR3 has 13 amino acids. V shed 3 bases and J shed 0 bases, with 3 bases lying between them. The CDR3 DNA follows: TGTGCCAGCAGTTTTAGTAGCAATCAGCCCCAGCATTTT. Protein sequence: CASSFSSNQPQHF.

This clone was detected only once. The chain's CDR3 is CASPRGERKNQPQHF. CDR3 coding DNA: TGTGCCAGCCCCCGGGGGGAACGGAAAAATCAGCCCCAGCATTTT. This chain connects TRBV3-1 (or the pseudogene TRBV3-2) to TRBJ1-5; D is possibly TRBD1 (5 bases). The CDR3 is 15 residues long. Germline V CDR1 and CDR2: LGHDT, YNNKEL (reference sequence). V was pared by 8 bases and J by 4 bases, with 18 bases between.

As DNA, the CDR3 is TGTGCCAGCAGTGAACTAGGCTACCGAATCCGACCCCCTGAAGCTTTCTTT. Residues: CASSELGYRIRPPEAFF. The chain has TRBV6-1 and TRBJ1-1; D is unresolved. The CDR3 spans 17 residues. Looked up from germline, CDR1 is MNHNS and CDR2 is SASEGT. V lost 2 bases to trimming and J lost 6 bases, with 22 bases between them.

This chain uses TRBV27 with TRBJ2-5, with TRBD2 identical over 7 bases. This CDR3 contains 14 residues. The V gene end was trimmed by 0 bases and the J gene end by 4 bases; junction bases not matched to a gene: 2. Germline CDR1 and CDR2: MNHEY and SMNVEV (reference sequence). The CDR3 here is CASSLSAGLETQYF. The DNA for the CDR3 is TGTGCCAGCAGTTTATCAGCGGGGTTAGAGACCCAGTACTTC.

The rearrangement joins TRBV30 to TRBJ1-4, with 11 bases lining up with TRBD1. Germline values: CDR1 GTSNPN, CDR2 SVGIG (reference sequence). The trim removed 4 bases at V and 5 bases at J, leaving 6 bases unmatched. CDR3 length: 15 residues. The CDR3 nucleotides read TGTGCCTGGACGGGACAGGGGGTAACCAATGAAAAACTGTTTTTT. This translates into CAWTGQGVTNEKLFF.

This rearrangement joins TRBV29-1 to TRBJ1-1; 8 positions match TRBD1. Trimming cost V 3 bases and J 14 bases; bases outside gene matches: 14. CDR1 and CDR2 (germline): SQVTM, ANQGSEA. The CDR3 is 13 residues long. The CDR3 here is CSVEAIDRGLLFF. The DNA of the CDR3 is TGCAGCGTTGAGGCCATAGACAGGGGATTATTGTTCTTT. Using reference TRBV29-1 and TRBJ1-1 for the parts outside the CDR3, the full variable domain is SAVISQKPSRDICQRGTSLTIQCQVDSQVTMMFWYRQQPGQSLTLIATANQGSEATYESGFVIDKFPISRPNLTFSTLTVSNMSPEDSSIYLCSVEAIDRGLLFFGQGTRLTVV.

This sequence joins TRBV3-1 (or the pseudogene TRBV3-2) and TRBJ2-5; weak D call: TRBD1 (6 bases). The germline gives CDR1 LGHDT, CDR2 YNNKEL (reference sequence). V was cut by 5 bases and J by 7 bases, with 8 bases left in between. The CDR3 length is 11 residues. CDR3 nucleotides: TGTGCCAGCAGCGAGGGGGTGACCCAGTACTTC. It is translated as CASSEGVTQYF.

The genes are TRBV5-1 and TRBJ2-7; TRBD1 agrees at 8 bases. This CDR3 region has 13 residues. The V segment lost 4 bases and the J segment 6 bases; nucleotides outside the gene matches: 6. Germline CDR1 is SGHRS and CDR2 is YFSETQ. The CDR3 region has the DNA TGCGCCAGCAGCCTGACAACAGGGGGCGAGCAGTACTTC. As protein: CASSLTTGGEQYF.

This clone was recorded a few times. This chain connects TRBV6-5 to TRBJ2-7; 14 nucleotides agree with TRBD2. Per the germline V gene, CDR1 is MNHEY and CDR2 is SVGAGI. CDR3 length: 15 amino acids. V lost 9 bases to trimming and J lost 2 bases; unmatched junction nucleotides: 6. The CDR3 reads CASQKTSGRAYEQYF. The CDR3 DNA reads TGTGCCAGTCAAAAGACTAGCGGGAGGGCCTACGAGCAGTACTTC.

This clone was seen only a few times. CDR3 sequence (DNA): TGTGCCAGCAGCCAAGCCTGGGACCTAGGGGGCGAGCAGTACTTC. This translates into CASSQAWDLGGEQYF. The chain is built from TRBV3-1 (or the pseudogene TRBV3-2) and TRBJ2-7, with D possibly matching TRBD1 (6 bases). The CDR3 runs to 15 residues. In germline, CDR1 is LGHDT, CDR2 YNNKEL (reference sequence). V shed 1 base and J shed 6 bases, with 16 bases lying between them.